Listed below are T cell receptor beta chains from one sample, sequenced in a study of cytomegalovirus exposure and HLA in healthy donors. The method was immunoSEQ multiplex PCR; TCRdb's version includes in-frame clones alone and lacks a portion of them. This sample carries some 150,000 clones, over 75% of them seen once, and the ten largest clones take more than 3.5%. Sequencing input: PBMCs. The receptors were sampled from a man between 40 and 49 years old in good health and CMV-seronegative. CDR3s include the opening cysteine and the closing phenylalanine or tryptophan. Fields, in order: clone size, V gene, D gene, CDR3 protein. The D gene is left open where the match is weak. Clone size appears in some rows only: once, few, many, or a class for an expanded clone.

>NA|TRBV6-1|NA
CASSRTNAYEAFF
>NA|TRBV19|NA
CASSGGAHQETQYF
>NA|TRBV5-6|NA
CASSFMGGLSQETQYF
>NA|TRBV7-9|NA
CASSLGGGRPQHF
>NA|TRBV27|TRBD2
CASRRTSGETYEQYF
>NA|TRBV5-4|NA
CASSLTSNTEAFF
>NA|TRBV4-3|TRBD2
CASSQDIAGGRFGNIQYF
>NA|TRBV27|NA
CASSLYASTATNEKLFF
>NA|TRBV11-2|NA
CASSFKGRGIGSLHF
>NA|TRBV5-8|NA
CASSLQYNSPLHF
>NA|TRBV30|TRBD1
CAHGTGEATGELFF
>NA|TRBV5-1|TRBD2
CASSLSGGYYEQYF
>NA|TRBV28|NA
CASSFTGQAFF
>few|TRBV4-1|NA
CASSQTESNYGYTF
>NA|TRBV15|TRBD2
CATSSPSGGETQYF
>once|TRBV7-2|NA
CASREVPSTGELFF
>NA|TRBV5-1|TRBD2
CASSLDAGAGANVLTF
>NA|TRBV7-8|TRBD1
CASSLRQGTSSYNEQFF
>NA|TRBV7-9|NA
CASSLDRNQPQHF
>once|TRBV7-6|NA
CASSQGPYNEQFF
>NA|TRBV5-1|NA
CASSTGYQETQYF
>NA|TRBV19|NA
CASSITGHQPYEQYF
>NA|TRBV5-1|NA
CASSPVEGRNYGYTF
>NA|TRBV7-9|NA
CASMPGSTSNQPQHF
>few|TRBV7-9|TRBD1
CASSSTGLAKNIQYF
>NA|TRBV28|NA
CASTGLAYEQYF
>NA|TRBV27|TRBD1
CASSGRGQGFREQYF
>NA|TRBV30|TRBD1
CAWGGQKNSPLHF
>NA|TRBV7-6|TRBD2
CASSPLRGAQYF
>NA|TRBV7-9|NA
CASSTRVNSYEQYF
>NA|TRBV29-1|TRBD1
CSVVGKGATNTEAFF
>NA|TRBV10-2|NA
CASSDGRVDGYTF
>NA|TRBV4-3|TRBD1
CASSQDGTGAYEQYF
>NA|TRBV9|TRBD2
CASSEGGGEGETQYF
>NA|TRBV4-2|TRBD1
CASSQDPRGKGSGANVLTF
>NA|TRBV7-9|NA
CASQTGSWDIQYF
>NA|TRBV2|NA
CARKLRRDGEQYF
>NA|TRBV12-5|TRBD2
CASGLEVGTSGYEQYF
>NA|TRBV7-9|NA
CASSLGAGATDTQYF
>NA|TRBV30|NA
CAWRGRSNTEAFF
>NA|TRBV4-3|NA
CASSQDGGSSYGYTF
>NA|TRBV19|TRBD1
CAPGTGRTGELFF
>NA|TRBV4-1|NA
CASSQKDPGGTEAFF
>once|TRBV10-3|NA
CAILSREGTEAFF
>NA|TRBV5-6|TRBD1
CASSPGTGGYTGELFF
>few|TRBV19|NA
CASSMPMRPLRTDTQYF
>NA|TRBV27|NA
CASSFLGGQPQHF
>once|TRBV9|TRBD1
CASSPRDRGRQETQYF
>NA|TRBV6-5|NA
CASSNRGFAYEQYF